This T cell receptor beta chain was identified in a study of cytomegalovirus exposure and HLA in healthy donors. General study results and limits: Excluded were some V segments that proved indistinguishable, including TRBV6-2 and TRBV6-3. In an earlier analysis, about 87% or about 30%: the productive usage of most TCR beta V segments. Cytomegalovirus-associated TCR beta chains were listed, numbering some 180.

It was with 60 Vbeta and 13 Jbeta primers that the PCR ran. Repertoires were generated with immunoSEQ multiplex PCR, while TCRdb's copy carries only in-frame clones and drops some. The sample comprises 150,000 to 200,000 clones, almost 80% of which are singletons, and about 0.93% rests with the top ten. As to this clone: Its cognate antigen is unknown.

The CDR3 covers 15 residues. V gave up 0 bases and J gave up 5 bases, with 14 bases separating them. Looked up from germline, CDR1 is SGHRS and CDR2 is YFSETQ. Sequencing was carried out using PBMCs. This TCR came from a woman aged 45-60 years in good health and CMV-seropositive. This chain joins TRBV5-1 and TRBJ2-5; D may be TRBD2 (7 bases). CDR3 in amino acids: CASSLVPGGSETQYF. The DNA of the CDR3 is TGCGCCAGCAGCTTGGTCCCGGGGGGCTCTGAGACCCAGTACTTC.